The 28 T cell receptor beta chains presented below share a single source sample, sequenced in a study of T-cell memory formation after mild COVID-19. MiXCR, applied by TCRdb to the 5' RACE reads, yields one record per CDR3 protein. This table holds hundreds of thousands of distinct CDR3 sequences, roughly 26% found once. Specimen: PBMCs or a T cell subset sorted from them (not recorded which). The receptors derive from an adult woman who had mild COVID-19 (a few samples of this study predate the infection). Cell type and time point are not known.

The CDR3, as DNA: TGTGCCAGCAGCTTAGCCTCCGGACAGTCAGGCACCGGGGAGCTGTTTTTT. It yields the protein CASSLASGQSGTGELFF. The J gene is TRBJ2-2, the V gene TRBV7-6; the D gene is possibly TRBD1 (6 bases). The germline V gene encodes CDR1 SGHVS and CDR2 FNYEAQ. The CDR3 covers 17 residues. V dropped 0 bases and J dropped 4 bases, with 15 bases sitting between them.

This clonotype came up a few times. The genes are TRBV24-1 and TRBJ1-2; TRBD1 matches 8 bases. Trimming removed 3 bases from V and 8 bases from J; junction bases left unmatched: 7. The CDR3 is made up of 14 amino acids. Germline lookup yields CDR1 KGHDR and CDR2 SFDVKD. The CDR3 bases are TGTGCCACCAGTGATCCCCGGACAGGGACGGGCTACACCTTC. Protein sequence: CATSDPRTGTGYTF.

The chain carries TRBV30 and TRBJ1-1; D is unclear. V was cut by 5 bases and J by 0 bases, with 13 bases left in between. Looked up from germline, CDR1 is GTSNPN and CDR2 is SVGIG (reference sequence). The CDR3 covers 14 residues. The CDR3 is CAWGGSTVNTEAFF. The CDR3 DNA reads as TGTGCCTGGGGAGGATCGACGGTGAACACTGAAGCTTTCTTT.

The chain recombines TRBV29-1 with TRBJ2-7; D remains unclear. This CDR3 region has 12 residues. V gave up 5 bases and J gave up 5 bases, with 13 bases separating them. CDR1 and CDR2 (germline): SQVTM, ANQGSEA. CDR3 sequence: CSVQKSRHEQYF. The CDR3 bases are TGCAGCGTTCAAAAGTCGAGGCACGAGCAGTACTTC.

This clonotype was detected a few times. The CDR3 sequence: CASSSQGFSYEQYF. DNA of the CDR3: TGTGCCAGCAGCTCACAGGGTTTCTCCTACGAGCAGTACTTC. The chain couples TRBV7-2 to TRBJ2-7; D may be TRBD1 (6 bases). With 4 bases removed from V and 0 bases from J, the gap between germline ends came to 10 bases. CDR1 SGHTA and CDR2 FQGNSA come from the germline V gene. This CDR3 comprises 14 residues.

The sample holds a few counts of this clonotype. This chain's CDR3 is CSARDVLELAGGSTDTQYF. The CDR3 nucleotides are TGCAGTGCTAGAGATGTTTTGGAACTAGCGGGAGGAAGCACAGATACGCAGTATTTT. This rearrangement joins TRBV20-1 to TRBJ2-3; TRBD2 aligns across 12 bases. From germline, CDR1 is DFQATT and CDR2 SNEGSKA (reference sequence). Trimming removed 0 bases from V and 0 bases from J; junction bases left unmatched: 10. The CDR3 is made up of 19 amino acids.

The rearrangement joins TRBV7-9 to TRBJ1-4, with D hard to call. V shed 4 bases and J shed 0 bases, with 6 bases lying between them. The CDR3 has 14 residues. Germline CDR1 SEHNR, CDR2 FQNEAQ (reference sequence). CDR3 nucleotides: TGTGCCAGCAGCTCCAAATCAACTAATGAAAAACTGTTTTTT. Translated: CASSSKSTNEKLFF.

CDR3 bases: TGTGCCAGCAGTTTTCGGGCGGACCCCCGGGGAGAGACCCAGTACTTC. Encoded protein: CASSFRADPRGETQYF. V and J are TRBV12-3 or TRBV12-4 and TRBJ2-5, with D possibly TRBD2 on 5 matching bases. The CDR3 has 16 amino acids. The V and J ends lost 3 bases and 4 bases respectively, with 18 bases between them.

This clonotype was counted between two and nine times. The chain employs TRBV20-1 and TRBJ1-1; 8 positions match TRBD1. Germline V gene sequence: CDR1 DFQATT, CDR2 SNEGSKA (reference sequence). With V trimmed by 7 bases and J by 0 bases, 4 bases remained unmatched. The CDR3 runs to 13 residues. The CDR3 sequence is CSVRTGLNTEAFF. The DNA of the CDR3 is TGCAGTGTCCGGACAGGGTTGAACACTGAAGCTTTCTTT.

The rearrangement uses TRBV20-1 and TRBJ1-5, with no clear D. Trimming cost V 6 bases and J 7 bases, with 7 bases left between them. There are 10 residues in the CDR3. Germline CDR1 reads DFQATT; CDR2 reads SNEGSKA (reference sequence). CDR3 nucleotides: TGCAGTGCCCCCGGGCAGCCCCAGCATTTT. Its translation: CSAPGQPQHF.

This clonotype was observed a handful of times. For the CDR3, the DNA is TGTGCCAGCAGCTTAGTAGTGCAGCGGACAGATACGCAGTATTTT. Its translation: CASSLVVQRTDTQYF. V is TRBV7-2 and J is TRBJ2-3; a weak D match, TRBD2 (5 bases). The CDR3 runs to 15 residues. V lost 1 base and J 3 bases, leaving 11 bases between the germline ends. CDR1 is SGHTA, CDR2 FQGNSA, per germline.

The chain employs TRBV11-3 and TRBJ2-6, with D possibly matching TRBD2 (5 bases). The CDR3 sequence is 17 residues long. CDR1 and CDR2 from the germline V gene are SGHNT and YENEEA. V was clipped by 6 bases and J by 0 bases, with 15 bases between them. CDR3 sequence: CASRSPGSLSGANVLTF. For the CDR3, the DNA is TGTGCCAGCAGATCACCGGGATCTCTCTCTGGGGCCAACGTCCTGACTTTC.

The chain has TRBV9 and TRBJ2-1; 9 bases agree with TRBD1. The CDR3 is 16 amino acids. V was clipped by 0 bases and J by 7 bases; unmatched bases: 8. Germline V lookup: CDR1 SGDLS, CDR2 YYNGEE. The CDR3 nucleotides read TGTGCCAGCAGCGTAGCCAGGGGACAGGGTACGAATGAGCAGTTCTTC. Translated: CASSVARGQGTNEQFF.

In this sample, this clonotype turned up a few times. The V call is TRBV20-1, the J call TRBJ2-3; TRBD2 matches 13 bases. Unmatched junction bases numbered 11, after V lost 0 bases and J lost 2 bases. The CDR3 has 19 amino acids. From germline, CDR1 is DFQATT and CDR2 SNEGSKA (reference sequence). CDR3 sequence: CSARDPIRLAGGTTDTQYF. For the CDR3, the DNA is TGCAGTGCTAGAGATCCGATCAGACTAGCGGGAGGAACCACAGATACGCAGTATTTT.

Only a few counts were recorded for this clonotype. The rearrangement links TRBV20-1 to TRBJ1-4, with D unclear. Between the trimmed V and J ends, which lost 1 base and 10 bases, there was a span of 16 bases. The CDR3 spans 14 residues. Germline V CDR1 and CDR2: DFQATT, SNEGSKA (reference sequence). DNA of the CDR3: TGCAGTGCTAGAGTTGCGTTGCTCGGAGGAAAACTGTTTTTT. Its translation is CSARVALLGGKLFF.

The chain uses TRBV5-5 and TRBJ2-7; 12 bases align to TRBD2. J gave up 0 bases and V 3 bases, and 4 bases lay outside the gene matches. CDR3 length: 16 residues. Germline V gives CDR1 SGHKS, CDR2 YYEKEE (reference sequence). CDR3 in DNA: TGTGCCAGCAGCTGGGGACTAGCGGGCCTCTCCTACGAGCAGTACTTC. Protein product: CASSWGLAGLSYEQYF.

This sequence joins TRBV7-2 and TRBJ2-1; 11 bases agree with TRBD1. V shed 5 bases and J 14 bases; nucleotides not matched to a gene: 11. Germline assignment: CDR1 SGHTA and CDR2 FQGNSA. The CDR3 is 14 residues long. CDR3: CASSPGQGALSKFF. CDR3 DNA: TGTGCCAGCAGCCCAGGACAGGGGGCCTTGTCTAAGTTCTTC.

This clonotype was seen more than once but under ten times. This chain joins TRBV12-3 or TRBV12-4 and TRBJ2-3, with 7 bases fitting TRBD1. This CDR3 is 16 amino acids long. Trimming at V came to 4 bases and at J to 0 bases, leaving 7 bases not matched to a gene. In DNA, the CDR3 is TGTGCCAGCAGTTCGGGCACAGGGGTGAGCACAGATACGCAGTATTTT. Translated: CASSSGTGVSTDTQYF.

This clonotype was counted only a few times. CDR3 loop: CASADPTNTGELFF. CDR3 nucleotides: TGTGCCTCTGCGGACCCTACGAACACCGGGGAGCTGTTTTTT. V usage is TRBV10-3 and J usage is TRBJ2-2; D is undetermined. With 11 bases removed from V and 0 bases from J, the gap between germline ends came to 13 bases. Germline assignment: CDR1 ENHRY and CDR2 SYGVKD. The CDR3 length is 14 residues.

This clonotype was found a few times. V is TRBV7-9 and J is TRBJ2-3; D remains ambiguous. The CDR3 consists of 16 residues. CDR1 is SEHNR and CDR2 is FQNEAQ in the germline V gene (reference sequence). Trimming cost V 5 bases and J 1 base, with 16 bases left between them. In nucleotides, the CDR3 is TGTGCCAGCAGCAGACACGAGCCGCCGGGCACAGATACGCAGTATTTT. Residues: CASSRHEPPGTDTQYF.

Many counts were recorded for this clonotype. V usage is TRBV7-6 and J usage is TRBJ2-7, with 10 bases that match TRBD2. This CDR3 is built from 17 residues. Unmatched junction bases numbered 13, after V lost 5 bases and J lost 3 bases. CDR1 and CDR2 from the germline V gene are SGHVS and FNYEAQ. The CDR3 DNA follows: TGTGCCAGCAGCCAGACCACCACTAGCGGGATGCTCTACGAGCAGTACTTC. Protein product: CASSQTTTSGMLYEQYF.

This clonotype was counted only a few times. The rearrangement joins TRBV10-3 to TRBJ2-1; D not certain. The CDR3 has 17 amino acids. The V gene lost 2 bases and the J gene lost 0 bases, with 14 bases spanning the gap. Germline V gene data show CDR1 as ENHRY and CDR2 as SYGVKD. The CDR3 reads CAISEPARISSYNEQFF. The CDR3 nucleotides read TGTGCCATCAGTGAGCCTGCTAGAATTAGCTCCTACAATGAGCAGTTCTTC.

This sequence joins TRBV28 and TRBJ2-1, with 7 bases identical to TRBD2. The CDR3 covers 15 residues. V was clipped by 3 bases and J by 3 bases; unmatched bases: 5. Germline lookup yields CDR1 MDHEN and CDR2 SYDVKM. The CDR3 loop is CASSFGGTFYNEQFF. In DNA, the CDR3 is TGTGCCAGCAGTTTCGGGGGGACGTTCTACAATGAGCAGTTCTTC. Full variable domain (missing parts from reference TRBV28 and TRBJ2-1): DVKVTQSSRYLVKRTGEKVFLECVQDMDHENMFWYRQDPGLGLRLIYFSYDVKMKEKGDIPEGYSVSREKKERFSLILESASTNQTSMYLCASSFGGTFYNEQFFGPGTRLTVL.

The rearrangement uses TRBV12-3 or TRBV12-4 and TRBJ1-2, with D unresolved. V lost 6 bases to trimming and J lost 7 bases, with 15 bases between them. The CDR3 is made up of 13 amino acids. The CDR3 nucleotides read TGTGCCAGCAGCCCCGACCGGTCGTCTGGCTACACCTTC. It is translated as CASSPDRSSGYTF.

This clonotype was recorded a few times. This chain links TRBV30 with TRBJ2-7; 8 nucleotides agree with TRBD2. Trimming at V came to 5 bases and at J to 2 bases, leaving 8 bases not matched to a gene. The CDR3 covers 14 residues. Germline CDR1 reads GTSNPN; CDR2 reads SVGIG (reference sequence). CDR3 protein: CAWSPDGRAYEQYF. CDR3 bases: TGTGCCTGGTCCCCGGACGGGAGGGCCTACGAGCAGTACTTC.

The gene calls are TRBV4-2 and TRBJ1-1; D perhaps matches TRBD1 (5 bases). This CDR3 has 18 amino acids. V was shortened by 4 bases and J by 5 bases, with 26 bases between the two germline ends. The germline V gene has CDR1 LGHNA and CDR2 YNFKEQ. This CDR3 reads CASSLRTLEGMEGTEAFF. In nucleotides, the CDR3 is TGTGCCAGCAGCCTTAGAACTCTTGAGGGGATGGAAGGTACTGAAGCTTTCTTT.

The J gene is TRBJ2-3, the V gene TRBV5-1; the D is unclear. CDR3 length equals 14 residues. V lost 0 bases to trimming and J lost 2 bases, with 7 bases between them. Germline assignment: CDR1 SGHRS and CDR2 YFSETQ. CDR3: CASSLGSITDTQYF. DNA for the CDR3: TGCGCCAGCAGCTTGGGCAGCATCACAGATACGCAGTATTTT.

This clonotype was found a few times. The rearrangement uses TRBV24-1 and TRBJ2-4, with 8 bases matching TRBD1. The CDR3 is 16 residues long. Germline V gives CDR1 KGHDR, CDR2 SFDVKD. V lost 4 bases, J lost 7 bases, and 11 bases stayed unmatched. The CDR3 spells CATSDPMTGAGNIQYF. CDR3 coding DNA: TGTGCCACCAGTGACCCCATGACAGGGGCTGGGAACATTCAGTACTTC.